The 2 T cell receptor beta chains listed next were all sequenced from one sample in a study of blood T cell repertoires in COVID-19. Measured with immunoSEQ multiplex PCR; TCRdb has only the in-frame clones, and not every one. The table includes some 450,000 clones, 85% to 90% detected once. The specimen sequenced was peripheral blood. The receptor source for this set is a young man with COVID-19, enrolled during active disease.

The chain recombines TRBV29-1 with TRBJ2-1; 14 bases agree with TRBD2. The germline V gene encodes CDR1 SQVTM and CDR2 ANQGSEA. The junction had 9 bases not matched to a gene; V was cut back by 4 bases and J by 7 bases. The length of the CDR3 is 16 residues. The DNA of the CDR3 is TGCAGCGTTGGGTACGGGACTAGCGGGAGTAGAAATGAGCAGTTCTTC. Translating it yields CSVGYGTSGSRNEQFF.

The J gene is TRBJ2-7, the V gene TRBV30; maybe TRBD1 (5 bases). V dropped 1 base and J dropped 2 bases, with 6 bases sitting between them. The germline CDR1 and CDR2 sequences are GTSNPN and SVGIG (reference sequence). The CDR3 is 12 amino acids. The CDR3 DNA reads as TGTGCCTGGAGTGAGGACACCTACGAGCAGTACTTC. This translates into CAWSEDTYEQYF.